These T cell receptor beta chains were read from a single sample in a study of CD8 T cells in ankylosing spondylitis. Using its own MiXCR run on the 5' RACE reads, TCRdb lists one record per CDR3 protein. The sample holds about 200,000 distinct CDR3 sequences, around 7.9% seen once. Sequenced material: blood, either unsorted or a sorted T cell fraction (not recorded which). All receptors derive from a male donor with ankylosing spondylitis. CDR3s include the opening cysteine and the closing phenylalanine or tryptophan. The D gene is left open where the match is weak. Clone size, where shown, is once, few, many, or a class for clones that have expanded.

V	J	D	length	size	CDR3	DNA
TRBV28	TRBJ2-7	.	14	many	CASRGHSRFYEQYF	TGTGCCAGCCGCGGACACTCCAGGTTCTACGAGCAGTACTTC
TRBV7-9	TRBJ2-1	.	14	many	CASSLVKPINEQFF	TGTGCCAGCAGCTTAGTTAAGCCGATCAATGAGCAGTTCTTC
TRBV12-3/TRBV12-4	TRBJ2-7	.	13	few	CASSRQAAYEQYF	TGTGCCAGCAGCCGACAGGCGGCCTACGAGCAGTACTTC
TRBV5-6	TRBJ2-1	.	17	many	CASSLGARTLSRDEQFF	TGTGCCAGCAGCTTGGGAGCCCGGACACTTTCCCGGGATGAGCAGTTCTTC
TRBV7-6	TRBJ2-7	TRBD1	12	many	CASSPGQVEQYF	TGTGCCAGCAGCCCAGGACAGGTCGAGCAGTACTTC
TRBV11-2	TRBJ2-4	.	14	many	CASSPGVYRNIQYF	TGTGCCAGCAGCCCCGGGGTATATCGAAACATTCAGTACTTC
TRBV6-5	TRBJ2-1	TRBD2	14	.	CASSYTSGSGEQFF	TGTGCCAGCAGTTACACTAGCGGGAGTGGTGAGCAGTTCTTC
TRBV27	TRBJ2-7	TRBD1	13	few	CASMGQPSYEQYF	TGTGCCAGCATGGGACAGCCATCCTACGAGCAGTACTTC
TRBV4-3	TRBJ2-7	.	14	.	CASSQDAGRYEQYF	TGCGCCAGCAGCCAAGACGCAGGACGGTACGAGCAGTACTTC
TRBV7-9	TRBJ2-1	TRBD2	13	many	CASMVAGVNEQFF	TGTGCCAGTATGGTAGCGGGAGTCAATGAGCAGTTCTTC
TRBV4-1	TRBJ1-5	TRBD1	18	.	CASSPMHRGAIFDQPQHF	TGCGCCAGCAGCCCTATGCACAGGGGGGCAATATTTGATCAGCCCCAGCATTTT
TRBV20-1	TRBJ2-7	.	13	.	CSARRRGGDEQYF	TGCAGTGCGAGACGGCGGGGCGGGGACGAGCAGTACTTC
TRBV15	TRBJ2-3	.	16	many	CATSRVLASVTDTQYF	TGTGCCACCAGCAGGGTCTTAGCGTCAGTCACAGATACGCAGTATTTT
TRBV12-3/TRBV12-4	TRBJ2-1	.	13	many	CASGALDKIPKFF	TGTGCCAGCGGGGCCCTCGACAAGATCCCCAAGTTCTTC
TRBV27	TRBJ2-7	.	15	many	CASSFIGGRTYEQYF	TGTGCCAGCAGTTTTATAGGGGGTAGGACCTACGAGCAGTACTTC
TRBV4-3	TRBJ1-2	.	13	few	CASSQDLSYGYTF	TGCGCCAGCAGCCAAGATCTTAGCTATGGCTACACCTTC
TRBV20-1	TRBJ1-2	.	14	many	CSAREAGGTNGYTF	TGCAGTGCTAGAGAGGCGGGGGGCACGAATGGCTACACCTTC
TRBV28	TRBJ2-7	.	14	many	CASTPVGIYYEQYF	TGTGCCAGCACCCCTGTGGGGATTTACTACGAGCAGTACTTC
TRBV9	TRBJ1-2	TRBD1	15	many	CASSPSGTANYGYTF	TGTGCCAGCAGCCCTAGCGGGACAGCTAACTATGGCTACACCTTC
TRBV12-3/TRBV12-4	TRBJ1-6	TRBD1	21	many	CASSLLGQGKGESSYNSPLHF	TGTGCCAGCAGTTTACTCGGACAGGGAAAAGGGGAAAGCTCCTATAATTCACCCCTCCACTTT
TRBV29-1	TRBJ1-2	TRBD1	12	many	CSVLQGIYGYTF	TGCAGCGTTTTACAGGGGATATATGGCTACACCTTC
TRBV29-1	TRBJ2-1	TRBD2	14	many	CSVAASGSGNEQFF	TGCAGCGTTGCGGCTAGCGGGAGTGGAAATGAGCAGTTCTTC
TRBV27	TRBJ2-7	.	14	many	CASSLGTRMREQYF	TGTGCCAGCAGCTTGGGGACCCGCATGCGGGAGCAGTACTTC
TRBV29-1	TRBJ2-5	TRBD2	15	many	CSVLGTSGRMETQYF	TGCAGCGTCCTCGGGACTAGCGGGAGGATGGAGACCCAGTACTTC
TRBV30	TRBJ1-1	.	11	.	CAWSPFTEAFF	TGTGCCTGGAGCCCGTTCACTGAAGCTTTCTTT
TRBV11-2	TRBJ2-1	.	14	few	CASSSAPKSDEQFF	TGTGCCAGCAGCTCTGCCCCTAAGAGTGATGAGCAGTTCTTC
TRBV20-1	TRBJ2-7	.	15	many	CSARETTTRSYEQYF	TGCAGTGCTAGAGAAACCACTACTAGGTCCTACGAGCAGTACTTC
TRBV20-1	TRBJ2-2	.	14	.	CSAGVDAVFGELFF	TGCAGTGCGGGAGTGGATGCTGTGTTCGGGGAGCTGTTTTTT
TRBV4-3	TRBJ1-1	.	14	few	CASSQEQGWTEAFF	TGCGCCAGCAGCCAAGAACAGGGTTGGACTGAAGCTTTCTTT
TRBV7-6	TRBJ1-4	.	14	.	CASSLDSTNEKLFF	TGTGCCAGCAGCTTAGACTCGACTAATGAAAAACTGTTTTTT
TRBV6-2/TRBV6-3	TRBJ2-1	TRBD2	20	many	CASSRPRGTSGGSSYNEQFF	TGTGCCAGCAGCCGACCCCGCGGGACTAGCGGAGGAAGCTCCTACAATGAGCAGTTCTTC
TRBV2	TRBJ2-6	.	15	.	CASSEVASGANVLTF	TGTGCCAGCAGTGAAGTGGCCTCTGGGGCCAACGTCCTGACTTTC
TRBV9	TRBJ2-5	TRBD2	15	many	CASSVVGRLAETQYF	TGTGCCAGCAGCGTAGTCGGGAGACTAGCAGAGACCCAGTACTTC
TRBV4-1	TRBJ2-5	.	14	.	CASSQVLSRETQYF	TGCGCCAGCAGCCAAGTTCTGTCCAGAGAGACCCAGTACTTC
TRBV20-1	TRBJ2-7	.	16	few	CSARDRGSYSPYEQYF	TGCAGCGCTAGAGATAGAGGCTCGTATAGCCCCTACGAGCAGTACTTC
TRBV4-2	TRBJ2-5	TRBD2	16	many	CASTVELALDQETQYF	TGTGCCAGCACCGTTGAACTAGCGCTAGATCAAGAGACCCAGTACTTC
TRBV10-2	TRBJ2-5	.	13	many	CASRWDLAETQYF	TGCGCCAGCAGGTGGGATCTGGCAGAGACCCAGTACTTC
TRBV11-2	TRBJ2-7	TRBD2	18	.	CASGGPGTGTSNSYEQYF	TGTGCCAGCGGGGGACCAGGGACTGGGACTAGCAACTCCTACGAGCAGTACTTC
TRBV27	TRBJ2-2	.	18	many	CASSLFGQKKGNTGELFF	TGTGCCAGCAGTTTATTTGGCCAGAAAAAAGGGAACACCGGGGAGCTGTTTTTT
TRBV29-1	TRBJ2-1	.	10	many	CSVTIDEQFF	TGCAGCGTTACGATCGATGAGCAGTTCTTC
TRBV7-6	TRBJ2-2	TRBD2	16	many	CASSPRTSGNTGELFF	TGTGCCAGCAGCCCCCGGACTAGCGGGAACACCGGGGAGCTGTTTTTT
TRBV18	TRBJ2-1	.	15	few	CASSPRWVKGTEQFF	TGTGCCAGCTCACCACGGTGGGTGAAGGGTACCGAGCAGTTCTTC
TRBV20-1	TRBJ2-1	TRBD1	13	many	CSAMDRDRNEQFF	TGCAGTGCTATGGACAGGGATCGCAATGAGCAGTTCTTC
TRBV20-1	TRBJ2-1	.	14	few	CSASQAPDYNEQFF	TGCAGTGCGAGCCAGGCTCCGGACTACAATGAGCAGTTCTTC
TRBV30	TRBJ2-1	TRBD2	16	.	CAWSVLGLAGRNEQFF	TGTGCCTGGAGTGTACTTGGACTAGCGGGGAGAAATGAGCAGTTCTTC
TRBV5-1	TRBJ1-2	TRBD1	13	many	CASSFGTGAGYTF	TGCGCCAGCAGCTTCGGGACAGGGGCTGGCTACACCTTC
TRBV27	TRBJ2-2	TRBD2	17	.	CASKLAGDRSETGELFF	TGTGCCAGCAAACTAGCGGGAGATCGGAGTGAGACCGGGGAGCTGTTTTTT
TRBV20-1	TRBJ1-2	TRBD1	14	few	CSASVTGDGYGYTF	TGCAGTGCCAGCGTGACAGGGGACGGCTATGGCTACACCTTC
TRBV7-6	TRBJ2-3	TRBD1	14	many	CASSVRDRADTQYF	TGTGCCAGCAGCGTCCGGGACAGGGCCGATACGCAGTATTTT
TRBV4-2	TRBJ1-1	.	15	many	CASSHLAALNTEAFF	TGTGCCAGCAGCCATTTGGCGGCGCTGAACACTGAAGCTTTCTTT